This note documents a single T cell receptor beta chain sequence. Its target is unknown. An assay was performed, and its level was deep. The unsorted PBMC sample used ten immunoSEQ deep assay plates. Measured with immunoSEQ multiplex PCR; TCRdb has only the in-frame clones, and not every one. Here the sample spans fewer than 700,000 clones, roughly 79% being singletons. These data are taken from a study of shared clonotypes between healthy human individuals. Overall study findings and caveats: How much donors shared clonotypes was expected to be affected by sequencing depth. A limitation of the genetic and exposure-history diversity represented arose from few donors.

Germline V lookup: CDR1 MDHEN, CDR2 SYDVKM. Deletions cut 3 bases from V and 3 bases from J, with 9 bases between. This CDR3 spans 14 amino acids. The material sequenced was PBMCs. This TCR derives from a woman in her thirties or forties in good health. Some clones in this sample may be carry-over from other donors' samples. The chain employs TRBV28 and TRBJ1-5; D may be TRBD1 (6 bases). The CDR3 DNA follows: TGTGCCAGCAGTTTTAGGGGGACCAATCAGCCCCAGCATTTT. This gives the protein CASSFRGTNQPQHF.